These 19 T cell receptor beta chains share one sample of origin, sequenced in a study of T cell repertoires in cytomegalovirus infection. These receptors' targets are unknown. Via MiXCR, TCRdb re-called the reads, giving one row per CDR3 protein. Here the sample spans about 830,000 distinct CDR3 sequences, approximately 30% being singletons. The sample here was cultured CD8+ T cells from PBMCs, taken from culture after CMV antigen stimulation. The receptors stem from a human donor in good health (CMV status not recorded). Some clones in this sample may be carry-over from other donors' samples.

This rearrangement joins TRBV5-1 to TRBJ2-1, with 10 bases fitting TRBD2. The CDR3 loop spans 14 amino acids. J lost 8 bases, V lost 3 bases, and 5 bases had no gene match. Germline CDR1 and CDR2: SGHRS and YFSETQ. CDR3 sequence: CASSSSGGRDEQFF. The CDR3 DNA is TGCGCCAGCAGCTCTAGCGGGGGCCGCGATGAGCAGTTCTTC.

The chain uses TRBV19 and TRBJ2-1; maybe TRBD1 (5 bases). The CDR3 is 15 residues long. Germline assignment: CDR1 LNHDA and CDR2 SQIVND (reference sequence). V dropped 2 bases and J dropped 2 bases, with 10 bases sitting between them. The CDR3: CASSISRVTYNEQFF. The CDR3 bases are TGTGCCAGTAGTATATCCAGGGTTACCTACAATGAGCAGTTCTTC. The full variable domain, in which reference TRBV19 and TRBJ2-1 provide the parts outside the CDR3, is DGGITQSPKYLFRKEGQNVTLSCEQNLNHDAMYWYRQDPGQGLRLIYYSQIVNDFQKGDIAEGYSVSREKKESFPLTVTSAQKNPTAFYLCASSISRVTYNEQFFGPGTRLTVL.

A few counts support this clonotype. The chain combines TRBV7-3 with TRBJ1-3, with 7 bases identical to TRBD1. This CDR3 is built from 17 residues. The V gene end was trimmed by 2 bases and the J gene end by 3 bases; junction bases not matched to a gene: 10. Germline-derived CDR1 and CDR2 are SGHTA and FQGTGA. CDR3 protein: CASSLARLRGHGNTIYF. Written as DNA, the CDR3 is TGTGCCAGCAGCTTAGCCCGCCTAAGGGGGCATGGAAACACCATATATTTT. The full variable domain, rest sourced from reference TRBV7-3 and TRBJ1-3, is GAGVSQTPSNKVTEKGKYVELRCDPISGHTALYWYRQSLGQGPEFLIYFQGTGAADDSGLPNDRFFAVRPEGSVSTLKIQRTERGDSAVYLCASSLARLRGHGNTIYFGEGSWLTVV.

The chain employs TRBV7-6 and TRBJ2-1; 8 bases are a match to TRBD2. CDR1 is SGHVS and CDR2 is FNYEAQ in the germline V gene. CDR3 length: 16 residues. The V and J ends lost 3 bases and 0 bases, in that order; junction bases with no gene match: 4. This CDR3 is CASSFDSGASYNEQFF. CDR3 sequence (DNA): TGTGCCAGCAGCTTTGATAGCGGGGCCTCCTACAATGAGCAGTTCTTC.

This chain connects TRBV6-2 or TRBV6-3 to TRBJ1-2; D perhaps matches TRBD1 (6 bases). CDR3 length equals 14 residues. Trimming removed 1 base from V and 6 bases from J, with 12 bases in between. In germline, CDR1 is MNHEY, CDR2 SVGEGT. The CDR3 is CASSYYRASDGYTF. CDR3 nucleotides: TGTGCCAGCAGTTACTACAGGGCATCGGATGGCTACACCTTC.

CDR3 residues: CASSEKGLAGGRDTQYF. The CDR3 bases are TGTGCCAGCAGTGAAAAAGGACTAGCGGGGGGCAGAGATACGCAGTATTTT. V usage is TRBV6-5 and J usage is TRBJ2-3, with 14 nucleotides matching TRBD2. After removal of 5 bases from V and 5 bases from J, the junction contained 9 bases not matched to a gene. The CDR3 is made up of 17 amino acids. The germline CDR1 and CDR2 sequences are MNHEY and SVGAGI.

The V call is TRBV7-4, the J call TRBJ2-2, with TRBD1 matching 10 bases. Germline V gene lookup returns CDR1 SGHVT and CDR2 SQSDAQ. The CDR3 loop spans 17 amino acids. V shed 3 bases and J 7 bases; nucleotides not matched to a gene: 11. DNA of the CDR3: TGTGCCAGCAGCTTCGTAAGACAGGGGGCGAATATCGGGGAGCTGTTTTTT. As protein: CASSFVRQGANIGELFF.

The chain carries TRBV7-9 and TRBJ1-4; D gene uncertain. Trimming shortened V by 8 bases and J by 7 bases, and 14 bases separated the two germline ends. Germline V gene sequence: CDR1 SEHNR, CDR2 FQNEAQ (reference sequence). CDR3 length: 13 amino acids. CDR3 sequence reads: CASSIPGGEKLFF. CDR3 nucleotides: TGTGCCAGCTCAATCCCCGGAGGTGAAAAACTGTTTTTT.

This chain uses TRBV12-3 or TRBV12-4 with TRBJ1-2; D gene unclear. The length of the CDR3 is 17 residues. Trimming removed 5 bases from V and 2 bases from J, with 21 bases in between. The CDR3 sequence: CASSGVAAKRLNYGYTF. CDR3 bases: TGTGCCAGCAGTGGAGTGGCAGCTAAGCGGTTAAACTATGGCTACACCTTC.

The CDR3, as DNA: TGCGCCAGCAGCGCAAGACACGGGGCAGTGACGCCCCAGCATTTT. Amino acid sequence: CASSARHGAVTPQHF. This rearrangement joins TRBV4-3 to TRBJ1-5, with D perhaps matching TRBD1 (5 bases). Germline loops: CDR1 LGHNA, CDR2 YSLEER. V dropped 5 bases and J dropped 9 bases, with 20 bases sitting between them. The CDR3 is 15 residues long.

At least ten counts were recorded for this clonotype. V gene TRBV7-8 combines with J gene TRBJ2-1; 14 positions agree with TRBD2. The CDR3 totals 16 residues. CDR1 is SGHVS, CDR2 FQNEAQ, per germline. Germline trimming cut 4 bases from V and 6 bases from J; bases unmatched to any gene: 5. The DNA of the CDR3 is TGTGCCAGCAGCTCGGGACTAGCGGGGGACCTCAATGAGCAGTTCTTC. Translating gives CASSSGLAGDLNEQFF.

This clonotype was observed a handful of times. The rearrangement links TRBV7-8 to TRBJ1-6; D not certain. The CDR3 totals 14 residues. Germline values: CDR1 SGHVS, CDR2 FQNEAQ. V was cut by 0 bases and J by 7 bases, with 7 bases left in between. The CDR3: CASSLARENSPLHF. The CDR3 DNA reads as TGTGCCAGCAGCTTAGCGCGGGAGAATTCACCCCTCCACTTT.

This clonotype was recorded only once. A read error may explain this, as a much larger clone is one base away. The rearrangement uses TRBV27 and TRBJ1-1, with D perhaps matching TRBD1 (5 bases). Germline values: CDR1 MNHEY, CDR2 SMNVEV (reference sequence). The CDR3 is 11 residues long. The CDR3: CANSFGGEAFF. The DNA for the CDR3 is TGTGCCAACAGTTTCGGGGGTGAAGCTTTCTTT.

This chain connects TRBV6-5 to TRBJ1-4; D remains ambiguous. The CDR3 totals 17 residues. Per the germline V gene, CDR1 is MNHEY and CDR2 is SVGAGI. With 0 bases removed from V and 2 bases from J, the gap between germline ends came to 13 bases. CDR3 amino acids: CASSYSIGTATNEKLFF. In nucleotides, the CDR3 is TGTGCCAGCAGTTACTCGATTGGAACAGCGACTAATGAAAAACTGTTTTTT.

This clonotype was detected only a few times. DNA for the CDR3: TGCGCCAGCAGCCAAGAGAGCTCCTACGAGCAGTACTTC. Translating gives CASSQESSYEQYF. This chain connects TRBV4-1 to TRBJ2-7; D is unresolved. The CDR3 runs to 13 residues. Germline V gene lookup returns CDR1 MGHRA and CDR2 YSYEKL. V was pared by 0 bases and J by 0 bases, with 3 bases between.

The table lists this clonotype with a few counts. The V call is TRBV20-1, the J call TRBJ2-7; 10 bases align to TRBD1. This CDR3 contains 17 residues. Germline V CDR1 and CDR2: DFQATT, SNEGSKA (reference sequence). V trimming: 3 bases; J trimming: 0 bases; junction bases outside the gene matches: 11. The CDR3 coding sequence is TGCAGTGCTAGCTCCGGGACAGGGGCTTTCTTCTCCTACGAGCAGTACTTC. It specifies CSASSGTGAFFSYEQYF.

The rearrangement joins TRBV28 to TRBJ2-5; D call uncertain. The CDR3 contains 14 residues. V lost 3 bases to trimming and J lost 5 bases, with 13 bases between them. The germline V gene encodes CDR1 MDHEN and CDR2 SYDVKM. The CDR3 spells CASSFVWSLETQYF. In DNA form, the CDR3 reads TGTGCCAGCAGTTTTGTGTGGAGCTTGGAGACCCAGTACTTC.

In DNA, the CDR3 is TGTGCCAGCAGAGGATCAGGGTATTTTAACTATGGCTACACCTTC. Encoded protein: CASRGSGYFNYGYTF. This chain connects TRBV6-1 to TRBJ1-2; TRBD1 might be the D (5 bases). CDR3 length: 15 residues. Trimming removed 6 bases at V and 1 base at J, with 15 bases between. The germline V gene encodes CDR1 MNHNS and CDR2 SASEGT.

This chain uses TRBV12-5 with TRBJ2-4; 8 bases align to TRBD1. Per the germline V gene, CDR1 is LGHNT and CDR2 is FRNRAP. This CDR3 is built from 19 residues. With 3 bases clipped from V and 0 bases from J, the junction kept 13 bases outside the gene matches. The CDR3 DNA sequence: TGTGCTAGTGGTTTCCCGGGACAGGACTTCTTTCTAGCCAAAAACATTCAGTACTTC. This sequence encodes CASGFPGQDFFLAKNIQYF.